The 15 T cell receptor beta chains below were found in one sample sequenced in a study of CD8+ T cells in alopecia areata. Extracted from the samples, RNA was reverse transcribed into cDNA to serve as the sequencing template. Sequencing was performed with immunoSEQ multiplex PCR; in TCRdb, only in-frame clones are kept and a portion is missing. In the table there are over 150,000 clones, about 60% of which are singletons. Treatment specified: oral pan-JAK inhibitor, 5-10 mg twice daily. The sample in question was CD8+ T cells sorted from blood, obtained at week 24, from a patient treated with tofacitinib. The receptors were gathered from a human donor with alopecia areata.

Here the CDR3 reads CSVEDEGGAASGYTF. The CDR3 bases are TGCAGCGTTGAAGATGAGGGTGGAGCAGCGAGTGGCTACACCTTC. This sequence joins TRBV29-1 and TRBJ1-2, with unresolved D. This CDR3 comprises 15 residues. The V gene's germline CDR1 is SQVTM and CDR2 ANQGSEA. V lost 0 bases and J lost 7, with 18 bases in between.

The genes are TRBV7-3 and TRBJ2-1; the D is unclear. CDR3 length equals 13 residues. Germline V gene lookup returns CDR1 SGHTA and CDR2 FQGTGA. The germline V and J ends were trimmed by 4 bases and 9 bases, with 13 bases remaining between them. DNA of the CDR3: TGTGCCAGCAGCTCACCTACTTCGGGTGAGCAGTTCTTC. This encodes CASSSPTSGEQFF.

The V gene is TRBV9, the J gene TRBJ2-7; D uncertain. CDR3 length equals 15 residues. CDR1 is SGDLS, CDR2 YYNGEE, per germline. V was pared by 0 bases and J by 0 bases, with 10 bases between. The CDR3 coding sequence is TGTGCCAGCAGCGTAGGGCCAGCAAGCTCCTACGAGCAGTACTTC. As protein: CASSVGPASSYEQYF. The entire variable domain, with the rest obtained from reference TRBV9 and TRBJ2-7, is as follows: DSGVTQTPKHLITATGQRVTLRCSPRSGDLSVYWYQQSLDQGLQFLIQYYNGEERAKGNILERFSAQQFPDLHSELNLSSLELGDSALYFCASSVGPASSYEQYFGPGTRLTVT.

The rearrangement uses TRBV7-8 and TRBJ2-1; D tentatively fits TRBD1 or TRBD2 (5 bases each). The ends were cut back, 2 bases at V and 0 bases at J, with 11 bases in the middle. The CDR3 is 16 residues long. CDR1 and CDR2 (germline): SGHVS, FQNEAQ. The CDR3 protein is CASSLSGRRSYNEQFF. In DNA form, the CDR3 reads TGTGCCAGCAGCTTATCGGGGCGCCGCTCCTACAATGAGCAGTTCTTC.

V and J are TRBV27 and TRBJ1-1; weak D call: TRBD1 (5 bases). The V and J ends lost 2 bases and 5 bases respectively, with 9 bases between them. The CDR3 extends over 13 amino acids. Looked up from germline, CDR1 is MNHEY and CDR2 is SMNVEV (reference sequence). CDR3 DNA sequence: TGTGCCAGCAGTTTAGCAGGGCGGACTGAAGCTTTCTTT. Protein product: CASSLAGRTEAFF.

The V call is TRBV4-1, the J call TRBJ1-5; D unresolved. The CDR3 is made up of 13 amino acids. Germline V gives CDR1 MGHRA, CDR2 YSYEKL. Between the trimmed V and J ends, which lost 1 base and 7 bases, there was a span of 8 bases. The CDR3 bases are TGCGCCAGCAGCCAAGGGGGTATACAGCCCCAGCATTTT. Translation gives CASSQGGIQPQHF.

The J gene is TRBJ1-4, the V gene TRBV13, with unresolved D. From germline, CDR1 is PRHDT and CDR2 FYEKMQ (reference sequence). The CDR3 totals 14 residues. V lost 8 bases to trimming and J lost 8 bases, with 18 bases between them. This CDR3 reads CASRPGRLGEKLFF. CDR3 coding DNA: TGTGCCAGCCGGCCCGGGAGGTTAGGGGAAAAACTGTTTTTT.

The chain combines TRBV30 with TRBJ1-1; D gene unclear. The ends were cut back, 0 bases at V and 0 bases at J, with 17 bases in the middle. CDR3 length: 17 amino acids. Per germline, CDR1 GTSNPN and CDR2 SVGIG (reference sequence). CDR3 coding DNA: TGTGCCTGGAGTGTCGGCAGAGGCATCCTCATGAACACTGAAGCTTTCTTT. Amino acids: CAWSVGRGILMNTEAFF.

This clone came up a few times. The chain employs TRBV29-1 and TRBJ2-7; 7 nucleotides line up with TRBD1. After removal of 3 bases from V and 2 bases from J, the junction contained 4 bases not matched to a gene. The V gene's germline CDR1 is SQVTM and CDR2 ANQGSEA. The CDR3 runs to 13 residues. CDR3 sequence reads: CSVERTGAYEQYF. CDR3 in DNA: TGCAGCGTTGAGAGGACAGGAGCCTACGAGCAGTACTTC.

The CDR3 protein is CASSRGTEGQPQHF. In nucleotides, the CDR3 is TGTGCCAGCAGTCGGGGGACGGAAGGTCAGCCCCAGCATTTT. The chain couples TRBV2 to TRBJ1-5, with D perhaps matching TRBD1 (5 bases). Between the trimmed V and J ends, which lost 5 bases and 6 bases, there was a span of 14 bases. The CDR3 loop spans 14 amino acids. Germline V lookup: CDR1 SNHLY, CDR2 FYNNEI.

As regards this clone: The same CDR3 is also encoded by other DNA sequences in this sample. The rearrangement uses TRBV9 and TRBJ1-1, with D perhaps TRBD1 (5 bases). CDR3 length equals 11 residues. Trimming took 2 bases from V and 6 from J, leaving 5 bases between them. Germline V gene sequence: CDR1 SGDLS, CDR2 YYNGEE. CDR3 in DNA: TGTGCCAGCAGCGTGGGGGCTGAAGCTTTCTTT. This codes for CASSVGAEAFF.

The rearrangement joins TRBV2 to TRBJ2-5, with a tentative D call TRBD1 (6 bases). Trimming took 5 bases from V and 3 from J, leaving 16 bases between them. The CDR3 has 15 residues. The V gene's germline CDR1 is SNHLY and CDR2 FYNNEI. Here the CDR3 reads CASSSSGTNKETQYF. CDR3 nucleotide sequence: TGTGCCAGCAGTTCCTCCGGGACAAATAAAGAGACCCAGTACTTC.

The genes are TRBV13 and TRBJ2-1; 12 bases line up with TRBD2. Per germline, CDR1 PRHDT and CDR2 FYEKMQ (reference sequence). V trimming: 4 bases; J trimming: 4 bases; junction bases outside the gene matches: 5. This CDR3 region has 16 residues. The CDR3 DNA reads TGTGCCAGCAGCTCTAGACTAGCGGGGGAATACAATGAGCAGTTCTTC. The encoded protein is CASSSRLAGEYNEQFF. Full variable domain (rest looked up from reference TRBV13 and TRBJ2-1): AAGVIQSPRHLIKEKRETATLKCYPIPRHDTVYWYQQGPGQDPQFLISFYEKMQSDKGSIPDRFSAQQFSDYHSELNMSSLELGDSALYFCASSSRLAGEYNEQFFGPGTRLTVL.

The chain uses TRBV5-1 and TRBJ1-1; 7 nucleotides line up with TRBD1. The ends lost 0 bases at V and 1 base at J; junction bases unmatched: 6. CDR1 is SGHRS and CDR2 is YFSETQ in the germline V gene. The length of the CDR3 is 16 residues. The DNA for the CDR3 is TGCGCCAGCAGCTTGGCAGCGACAGGGAAGAACACTGAAGCTTTCTTT. This codes for CASSLAATGKNTEAFF.

The gene calls are TRBV9 and TRBJ2-7, with D tentatively TRBD1 or TRBD2 (5 bases each). Germline CDR1 SGDLS, CDR2 YYNGEE. V was clipped by 3 bases and J by 0 bases, with 16 bases between them. This CDR3 region has 16 residues. CDR3 sequence (DNA): TGTGCCAGCAGCGGACACCGGGACGCGAGCTCCTACGAGCAGTACTTC. This encodes CASSGHRDASSYEQYF.